The rows below give T cell receptor beta chains drawn from one sample of a study of a mutant IDH1 vaccine in newly diagnosed glioma. No cognate antigen is known for these TCRs. Measured with immunoSEQ multiplex PCR; TCRdb has only the in-frame clones, and not every one. The sample has around 50,000 clones, 65% to 85% seen once; the top ten hold under 4.5%. Sequenced material: PBMCs, taken from a glioma patient whose treatment included an IDH1 peptide vaccine. The receptor set was obtained from a woman aged 25 to 39 with glioma. Some clones in this sample may be carry-over from other donors' samples. Each CDR3 is given with its conserved first and last residue. A D gene is named only where the DNA matches it firmly. The size field is filled for only some rows; it gives once, few, many or a size class.

>-|-|TRBJ2-7|TRBV19
TGTGCCAGTAGTAAGTTCGCCGGATACGAGCAGTACTTC
CASSKFAGYEQYF
>-|-|TRBJ1-1|TRBV18
TGTGCCAGCTCACCGAGGGCCGGGCAGGGGAAGCGGGCTGAAGCTTTCTTT
CASSPRAGQGKRAEAFF
>-|TRBD1|TRBJ1-2|TRBV28
TGTGCCAGCAGTCCGACAGGGGAAAATGGCTACACCTTC
CASSPTGENGYTF
>-|TRBD2|TRBJ2-5|TRBV10-1
TGCGCCAGCAGCCCGGGACTAGCGTGGGCCCAAGAGACCCAGTACTTC
CASSPGLAWAQETQYF
>-|-|TRBJ1-4|TRBV5-8
TGTGCCAGCCGCAGGGGTTATAGTGAAAAACTGTTTTTT
CASRRGYSEKLFF
>-|-|TRBJ2-7|TRBV27
TGTGCCAGCAGTTTATCAGGGGGGCCTTACGAGCAGTACTTC
CASSLSGGPYEQYF
>-|-|TRBJ1-1|TRBV11-3
TGTGCCAGCAGCCCCCAAGGGGCGGCTATGAACACTGAAGCTTTCTTT
CASSPQGAAMNTEAFF
>-|-|TRBJ2-4|TRBV6-6
TGTGCCAGCAGTTACTCGCAGGGGACATTGACTCAGTACTTC
CASSYSQGTLTQYF
>-|TRBD1|TRBJ1-5|TRBV6-1
TGTGCCAGCGGACAGGGGGTTGAGCAGCCCCAGCATTTT
CASGQGVEQPQHF
>-|-|TRBJ1-4|TRBV2
TGTGCCAGCAGTGAAGAGCCGCGCCGACCAATGGCTAATGAAAAACTGTTTTTT
CASSEEPRRPMANEKLFF
>-|-|TRBJ1-5|TRBV9
TGTGCCAGCAGCGTAGGTGGTGAGAATCAGCCCCAGCATTTT
CASSVGGENQPQHF
>once|-|TRBJ1-5|TRBV14
TGTGCCAGCAGCCCCGCGGGCGGCCAGCCCCAGCATTTT
CASSPAGGQPQHF
>few|-|TRBJ1-1|TRBV11-2
TGTGCCAGCAGCTTCGGGGCGGGAAACACTGAAGCTTTCTTT
CASSFGAGNTEAFF
>-|TRBD2|TRBJ2-7|TRBV19
TGTGCCAGTAGTGTTCTAGCGGGAGCGAGTAACGAGCAGTACTTC
CASSVLAGASNEQYF
>-|TRBD1|TRBJ2-7|TRBV4-1
TGCGCCAGCAGCCAAAGTTCTAACAGGGGGCACGACGAGCAGTACTTC
CASSQSSNRGHDEQYF
>-|-|TRBJ1-1|TRBV18
TGTGCCAGCTCACCTAAACCAGACATAGAAGCTTTCTTT
CASSPKPDIEAFF
>-|-|TRBJ1-1|TRBV28
TGTGCCAGCAGTGCCCCCCCGGGAGCTTTCTTT
CASSAPPGAFF
>-|-|TRBJ1-1|TRBV6-5
TGTGCCAGCTGGAACATCCTGAACACTGAAGCTTTCTTT
CASWNILNTEAFF
>-|-|TRBJ2-1|TRBV5-1
TGCGCCAGCAGCTTTATGTACAATGAGCAGTTCTTC
CASSFMYNEQFF
>-|-|TRBJ1-1|TRBV15
TGTGCCACCAGTACAGGGATGAACACTGAAGCTTTCTTT
CATSTGMNTEAFF
>-|-|TRBJ2-6|TRBV4-2
TGTGCCAGCAGCATCCCTGGGGCCAACGTCCTGACTTTC
CASSIPGANVLTF
>-|-|TRBJ1-3|TRBV15
TGTGCCACCAGCAGAGACATAAGCAGCGCCTCTGGAAACACCATATATTTT
CATSRDISSASGNTIYF
>-|-|TRBJ2-5|TRBV13
TGTGCCAGCAGCCAGGGTACCCAAGAGACCCAGTACTTC
CASSQGTQETQYF
>few|-|TRBJ2-6|TRBV9
TGTGCCAGCAGCCCCCGTTCAGTAGGGGGTCTACAGAGCTCTGGGGCCAACGTCCTGACTTTC
CASSPRSVGGLQSSGANVLTF
>-|-|TRBJ2-5|TRBV7-9
TGTGCCAGCAGCTTAGTTGCCCGGGGGGAGACCCAGTACTTC
CASSLVARGETQYF
>-|TRBD1|TRBJ1-5|TRBV6-1
TGTGCCAGCAGTGAGGACAGGGAGACGAGCAATCAGCCCCAGCATTTT
CASSEDRETSNQPQHF
>-|-|TRBJ2-1|TRBV6-1
TGTGCCAGCAGTGATGGGCAGGGATACAATGAGCAGTTCTTC
CASSDGQGYNEQFF
>-|TRBD2|TRBJ2-4|TRBV6-1
TGTGCCAGCAGTGAAATTAGCGGGAGAGGAAACATTCAGTACTTC
CASSEISGRGNIQYF
>-|-|TRBJ1-2|TRBV30
TGTGCCTGGCGACAGCGGGATGATGGCTACACCTTC
CAWRQRDDGYTF
>-|TRBD1|TRBJ1-4|TRBV6-6
TGTGCCAGCCGACGTCAGGGGGCCCCACCGGACGAAAAACTGTTTTTT
CASRRQGAPPDEKLFF
>-|-|TRBJ1-1|TRBV2
TGTGCCAGCAGACAATGGGGGAACACTGAAGCTTTCTTT
CASRQWGNTEAFF
>-|-|TRBJ2-1|TRBV29-1
TGCAGCGTTGAACTAGGGGTAGGGTACAATGAGCAGTTCTTC
CSVELGVGYNEQFF
>-|TRBD2|TRBJ2-1|TRBV10-1
TGCGCCAGCAGCAGGACTAGCGAGTTAGAGCAGTTCTTC
CASSRTSELEQFF
>-|TRBD2|TRBJ2-5|TRBV30
TGTGCCTGGACTAGCGGGAGGCCCCAAGAGACCCAGTACTTC
CAWTSGRPQETQYF
>-|-|TRBJ2-7|TRBV27
TGTGCCAGCAGCCTTCTTTTTGGGTACAGTCTCTACGAGCAGTACTTC
CASSLLFGYSLYEQYF
>-|TRBD2|TRBJ2-1|TRBV6-4
TGTGCCAGCAGTGCTAGCGGTCCTAATGAGCAGTTCTTC
CASSASGPNEQFF
>-|TRBD2|TRBJ2-3|TRBV5-6
TGTGCCAGCAGCCCAATCAGCGGGAGTCGAACAGATACGCAGTATTTT
CASSPISGSRTDTQYF
>-|-|TRBJ1-2|TRBV13
TGTGCCAGCAGCCACGGACGCTATGGCTACACCTTC
CASSHGRYGYTF
>medium-sized|-|TRBJ2-7|TRBV5-4
TGTGCCAGCAGCAGGGCAGGGCGGTCCTACGAGCAGTACTTC
CASSRAGRSYEQYF
>-|-|TRBJ2-7|TRBV5-4
TGTGCCAGCAGCTTATGGGGGGGCCACGAGCAGTACTTC
CASSLWGGHEQYF
>-|TRBD1|TRBJ2-7|TRBV5-1
TGCGCCAGCAGCTTGGTACAGGGGAGCTCCTACGAGCAGTACTTC
CASSLVQGSSYEQYF
>once|-|TRBJ2-5|TRBV19
TGTGCCAGTACAGGGGGGTCCCGAGAGACCCAGTACTTC
CASTGGSRETQYF
>-|-|TRBJ1-2|TRBV7-8
TGTGCCAGCAGCTCCTCGGGGCCGGCGAACTATGGCTACACCTTC
CASSSSGPANYGYTF
>-|-|TRBJ2-2|TRBV27
TGTGCCAGCAGTTGGGGGGCGGGCACCGGGGAGCTGTTTTTT
CASSWGAGTGELFF
>-|TRBD1|TRBJ2-7|TRBV7-8
TGTGCCAGCAGCTTGGGGACAGGGGTAGGCTACGAGCAGTACTTC
CASSLGTGVGYEQYF
>-|-|TRBJ1-3|TRBV30
TGTGCCTGGAGGTTCCGGGACCCAGGAAACACCATATATTTT
CAWRFRDPGNTIYF
>-|-|TRBJ1-1|TRBV19
TGTGCCAGTAGTATGGGACGACAGAGACTGGGAACTGAAGCTTTCTTT
CASSMGRQRLGTEAFF